This is a list of T cell receptor beta chains from one sample in a study of blood T cell repertoires in COVID-19. Using immunoSEQ multiplex PCR, the repertoire was profiled, and TCRdb retains in-frame clones only, with some absent. The table lists around 55,000 clones, around 90% of them singletons, with around 1.5% in the top ten. Specimen: peripheral blood. The receptors here all came from a man aged 55-75 years with acute or convalescent COVID-19. CDR3s leave out the opening cysteine and the closing phenylalanine or tryptophan.

length,V,CDR3
15,TRBV9,ASSVVRGFSSYNEQF
12,TRBV5-6,ASSLVNTYSPLH
14,TRBV4-1,ASSQAGTASNQPQH
13,TRBV6-2/TRBV6-3,ASSFTDRGGTEAF
13,TRBV15,ATSRAVRDWETQY
12,TRBV2,ASRGGSFTGELF
11,TRBV19,ASSIESRAKAF
17,TRBV7-2,ASSLVSSGRGSPYNEQF
10,TRBV28,ASSSLSRAQY
12,TRBV5-4,ASSPRTAQETQY
9,TRBV5-6,ASKSRVEAF
12,TRBV29-1,SVERGTSTDTQY
15,TRBV7-2,ASSLDGTGLVGYEQY
12,TRBV28,ASSGRQGDQPQH
12,TRBV19,ASRTSGSDNEQF
11,TRBV5-1,ASSPRSGETQY
21,TRBV13,ASSLPPRDSRLYGGYSNQPQH
14,TRBV29-1,SVEEQARGLGNTIY
12,TRBV7-8,ATASGGKQETQY
13,TRBV30,AWSTKGEGQETQY
13,TRBV15,ATSRSPQGNTEAF
17,TRBV7-8,ASSFPGQASHWSGAEAF
17,TRBV4-1,ASSQVPLGGRVVTDTQY
13,TRBV19,ASSPWEGLVYGYT
7,TRBV2,ASGTTQY
10,TRBV7-2,ASSLNNYGYT
12,TRBV5-1,ASSFGTVDSPLH
13,TRBV7-2,ASSPPGTRNTEAF
13,TRBV6-5,ASIGLAGGGGELF
13,TRBV18,ASSPRPIGHQPQH
10,TRBV7-2,ASSSFVDTQY
9,TRBV29-1,SVTGGREQY
9,TRBV12-3/TRBV12-4,ASRRRGTIY
12,TRBV7-2,ASSAGTGENIQY
11,TRBV5-6,ASSFSRNYGYT